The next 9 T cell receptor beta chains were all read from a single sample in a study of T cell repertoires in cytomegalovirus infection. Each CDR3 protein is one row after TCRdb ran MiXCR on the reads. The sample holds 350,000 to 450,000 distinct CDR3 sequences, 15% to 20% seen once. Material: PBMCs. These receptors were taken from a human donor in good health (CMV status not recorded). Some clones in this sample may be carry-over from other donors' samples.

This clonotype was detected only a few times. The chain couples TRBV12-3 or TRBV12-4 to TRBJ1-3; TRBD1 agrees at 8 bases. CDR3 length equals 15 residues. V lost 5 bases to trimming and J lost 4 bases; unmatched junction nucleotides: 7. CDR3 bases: TGTGCCAGCAGTCCCTTCGGACAGGGCGGAAACACCATATATTTT. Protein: CASSPFGQGGNTIYF.

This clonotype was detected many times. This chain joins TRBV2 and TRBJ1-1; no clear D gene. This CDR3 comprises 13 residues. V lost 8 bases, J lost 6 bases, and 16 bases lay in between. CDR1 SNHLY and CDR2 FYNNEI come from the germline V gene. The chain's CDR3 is CASRVEKPAEAFF. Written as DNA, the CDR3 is TGTGCCAGCCGCGTTGAAAAGCCCGCTGAAGCTTTCTTT. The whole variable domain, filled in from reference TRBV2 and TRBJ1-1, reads EPEVTQTPSHQVTQMGQEVILRCVPISNHLYFYWYRQILGQKVEFLVSFYNNEISEKSEIFDDQFSVERPDGSNFTLKIRSTKLEDSAMYFCASRVEKPAEAFFGQGTRLTVV.

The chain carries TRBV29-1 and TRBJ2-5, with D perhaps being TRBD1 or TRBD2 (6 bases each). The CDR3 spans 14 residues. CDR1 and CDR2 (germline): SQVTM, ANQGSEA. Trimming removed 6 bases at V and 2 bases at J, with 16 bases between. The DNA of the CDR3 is TGCAGCGTGGCCCGGGGGCAGTTACAAGAGACCCAGTACTTC. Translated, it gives CSVARGQLQETQYF.

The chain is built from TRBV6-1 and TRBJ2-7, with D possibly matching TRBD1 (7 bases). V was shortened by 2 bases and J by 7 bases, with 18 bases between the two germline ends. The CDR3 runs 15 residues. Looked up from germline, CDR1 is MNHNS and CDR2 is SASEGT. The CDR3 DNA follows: TGTGCCAGCAGTGAAACCAGGGGGACTCTGGGGGAGCAGTACTTC. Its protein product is CASSETRGTLGEQYF.

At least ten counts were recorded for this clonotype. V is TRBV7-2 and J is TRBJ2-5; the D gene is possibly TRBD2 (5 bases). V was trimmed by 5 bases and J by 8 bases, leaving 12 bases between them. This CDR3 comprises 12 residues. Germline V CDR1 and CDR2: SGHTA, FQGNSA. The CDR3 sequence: CASSTIEGTQYF. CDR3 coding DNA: TGTGCCAGCAGCACTATTGAGGGAACCCAGTACTTC.

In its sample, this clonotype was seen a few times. The CDR3 protein is CASSFETSRQYF. CDR3 in DNA: TGTGCCAGCAGTTTTGAAACTAGCAGGCAGTATTTT. This chain links TRBV12-3 or TRBV12-4 with TRBJ2-3, with D maybe TRBD2 (6 bases). V was cut by 3 bases and J by 11 bases, with 12 bases left in between. This CDR3 spans 12 amino acids.

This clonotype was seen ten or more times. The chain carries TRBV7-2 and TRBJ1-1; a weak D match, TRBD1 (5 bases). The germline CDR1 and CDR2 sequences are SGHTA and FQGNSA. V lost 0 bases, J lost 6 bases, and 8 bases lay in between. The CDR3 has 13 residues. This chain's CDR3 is CASSLARGAEAFF. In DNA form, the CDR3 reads TGTGCCAGCAGCTTAGCTCGGGGCGCTGAAGCTTTCTTT. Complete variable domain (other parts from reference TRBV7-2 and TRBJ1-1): GAGVSQSPSNKVTEKGKDVELRCDPISGHTALYWYRQSLGQGLEFLIYFQGNSAPDKSGLPSDRFSAERTGGSVSTLTIQRTQQEDSAVYLCASSLARGAEAFFGQGTRLTVV.

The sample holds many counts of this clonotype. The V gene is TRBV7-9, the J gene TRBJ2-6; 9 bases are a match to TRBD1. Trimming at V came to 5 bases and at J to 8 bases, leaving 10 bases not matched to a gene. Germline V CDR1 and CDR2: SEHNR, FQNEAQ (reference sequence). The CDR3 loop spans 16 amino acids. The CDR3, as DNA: TGTGCCAGCAGCCACTCTGGGACAGGGACAACCAACGTCCTGACTTTC. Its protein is CASSHSGTGTTNVLTF.

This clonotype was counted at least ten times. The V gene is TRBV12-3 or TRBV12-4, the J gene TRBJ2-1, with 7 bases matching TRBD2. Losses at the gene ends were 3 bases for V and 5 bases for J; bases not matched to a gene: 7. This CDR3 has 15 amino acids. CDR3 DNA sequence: TGTGCCAGCAGTTTCCGGGACTACGGGGACAATGAGCAGTTCTTC. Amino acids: CASSFRDYGDNEQFF.